This entry lists 20 T cell receptor beta chains sequenced from one sample in a study of CD8 T cells in Susac syndrome. RNA in amounts of roughly 0.5 to 1 ug was reverse transcribed with random hexamers. TCRdb ran MiXCR on the immunoSEQ multiplex PCR reads and lists one entry per CDR3 protein. The table has 100,000 to 150,000 distinct CDR3 sequences, around 94% seen once; the top ten hold roughly 0.091%. Sample: CD4+ T cells from PBMCs. These receptors originate from a human donor in good health.

This rearrangement joins TRBV30 to TRBJ1-3, with unresolved D. The CDR3 has 11 residues. V was clipped by 2 bases and J by 4 bases, with 3 bases between them. The germline CDR1 and CDR2 sequences are GTSNPN and SVGIG (reference sequence). The CDR3 protein is CAWSKGNTIYF. In DNA form, the CDR3 reads TGTGCCTGGAGTAAGGGAAACACCATATATTTT. The whole variable domain, remainder taken from reference TRBV30 and TRBJ1-3, is SQTIHQWPATLVQPVGSPLSLECTVEGTSNPNLYWYRQAAGRGLQLLFYSVGIGQISSEVPQNLSASRPQDRQFILSSKKLLLSDSGFYLCAWSKGNTIYFGEGSWLTVV.

J is TRBJ2-5 and V is TRBV2; D not resolved. The CDR3 length is 12 residues. The germline V gene encodes CDR1 SNHLY and CDR2 FYNNEI. The V gene lost 6 bases and the J gene lost 7 bases, with 12 bases spanning the gap. CDR3 bases: TGTGCCAGCAGAGGACCTAACCGGACCCAGTACTTC. Protein: CASRGPNRTQYF.

V is TRBV20-1 and J is TRBJ2-3, with TRBD2 identical over 11 bases. CDR3 length: 15 amino acids. The V segment lost 4 bases and the J segment 3 bases; nucleotides outside the gene matches: 6. Germline V gene sequence: CDR1 DFQATT, CDR2 SNEGSKA (reference sequence). The CDR3 DNA reads as TGCAGTGCTACCTTACTAGCGGGAGCAACAGATACGCAGTATTTT. It translates to CSATLLAGATDTQYF.

The V gene is TRBV11-2, the J gene TRBJ2-7; a possible D gene is TRBD1 (6 bases). Germline values: CDR1 SGHAT, CDR2 FQNNGV. The V end lost 2 bases, the J end lost 3 bases, and 14 bases lay between the germline ends. CDR3 length: 15 amino acids. CDR3 in DNA: TGTGCCAGCAGCTTACCAGGGGCCTCGATCTACGAGCAGTACTTC. This translates into CASSLPGASIYEQYF.

The chain is built from TRBV2 and TRBJ2-7; 9 bases map to TRBD1. Germline V lookup: CDR1 SNHLY, CDR2 FYNNEI. The CDR3 runs 15 residues. The V segment lost 6 bases and the J segment 1 base; nucleotides outside the gene matches: 7. CDR3: CASRADRGGSYEQYF. As DNA, the CDR3 is TGTGCCAGCAGGGCGGACAGGGGAGGGTCCTACGAGCAGTACTTC.

The genes are TRBV3-1 and TRBJ1-1; D is unresolved. V was cut by 2 bases and J by 1 base, with 8 bases left in between. The germline V gene encodes CDR1 LGHDT and CDR2 YNNKEL (reference sequence). CDR3 size: 14 residues. The CDR3 nucleotides are TGTGCCAGCAGCCAACGGACCGGGAACACTGAAGCTTTCTTT. Protein: CASSQRTGNTEAFF.

This chain's CDR3 is CSVDGGRGADTQYF. CDR3 sequence (DNA): TGCAGCGTTGATGGCGGGAGAGGGGCGGATACGCAGTATTTT. The rearrangement links TRBV29-1 to TRBJ2-3, with 7 nucleotides matching TRBD2. CDR1 is SQVTM and CDR2 is ANQGSEA in the germline V gene. The CDR3 loop spans 14 amino acids. Unmatched junction bases numbered 9, after V lost 3 bases and J lost 6 bases.

The chain recombines TRBV27 with TRBJ1-4, with 9 bases aligning to TRBD1. The CDR3 is 13 amino acids. Losses at the gene ends were 6 bases for V and 7 bases for J; bases not matched to a gene: 3. The germline gives CDR1 MNHEY, CDR2 SMNVEV (reference sequence). CDR3 bases: TGTGCCAGCAGAGGGACAGGGACTGAAAAACTGTTTTTT. Its protein is CASRGTGTEKLFF.

The genes are TRBV24-1 and TRBJ1-2, with 7 nucleotides matching TRBD1. This CDR3 comprises 14 residues. Per the germline V gene, CDR1 is KGHDR and CDR2 is SFDVKD. Losses at the gene ends were 4 bases for V and 6 bases for J; bases not matched to a gene: 7. As DNA, the CDR3 is TGTGCCACCAGTGAAGCCGACAGGGTCCATGGCTACACCTTC. Its translation: CATSEADRVHGYTF.

This clonotype is a singleton in its sample. The chain is built from TRBV11-2 and TRBJ2-7; D remains unclear. Germline values: CDR1 SGHAT, CDR2 FQNNGV. V shed 3 bases and J shed 2 bases, with 8 bases lying between them. This CDR3 has 13 amino acids. CDR3 coding DNA: TGTGCCAGCAGCTTTAACACAGCCTACGAGCAGTACTTC. This gives the protein CASSFNTAYEQYF.

This clonotype was counted between two and nine times. CDR3 sequence: CASSLGTSTDTQYF. The CDR3 DNA is TGCGCCAGCAGCTTGGGGACTAGCACAGATACGCAGTATTTT. The chain combines TRBV5-1 with TRBJ2-3; maybe TRBD2 (5 bases). Per the germline V gene, CDR1 is SGHRS and CDR2 is YFSETQ. V lost 0 bases, J lost 0 bases, and 5 bases lay in between. The CDR3 spans 14 residues.

The chain couples TRBV29-1 to TRBJ2-7; 8 bases fit TRBD1. The junction had 9 bases not matched to a gene; V was cut back by 7 bases and J by 4 bases. Germline values: CDR1 SQVTM, CDR2 ANQGSEA. This CDR3 is 13 amino acids long. The CDR3 sequence: CSAGQGRGYEQYF. The CDR3 DNA is TGCAGCGCCGGACAGGGCAGGGGTTACGAGCAGTACTTC.

The CDR3 reads CASSRDSSYNEQFF. The CDR3 region has the DNA TGTGCCAGCAGTCGGGACAGCTCCTACAATGAGCAGTTCTTC. The gene calls are TRBV3-1 and TRBJ2-1; 7 bases agree with TRBD1. Germline V gene lookup returns CDR1 LGHDT and CDR2 YNNKEL (reference sequence). The CDR3 runs to 14 residues. V shed 6 bases and J 0 bases; nucleotides not matched to a gene: 2.

The rearrangement uses TRBV30 and TRBJ1-3, with D perhaps TRBD1 (6 bases). The germline gives CDR1 GTSNPN, CDR2 SVGIG (reference sequence). V was pared by 4 bases and J by 4 bases, with 11 bases between. This CDR3 has 13 amino acids. The chain's CDR3 is CAWTTGHGNTIYF. The CDR3 region has the DNA TGTGCCTGGACTACAGGGCACGGAAACACCATATATTTT.

This clonotype was counted only a few times. The chain employs TRBV28 and TRBJ1-5, with D maybe TRBD1 (6 bases). CDR3 length equals 12 residues. CDR1 and CDR2 (germline): MDHEN, SYDVKM. Deletions cut 4 bases from V and 7 bases from J, with 8 bases between. This CDR3 is CASSSGGQPQHF. CDR3 nucleotide sequence: TGTGCCAGCAGTTCCGGGGGCCAGCCCCAGCATTTT.

The genes are TRBV7-9 and TRBJ1-1; no clear D. V lost 3 bases to trimming and J lost 3 bases, with 23 bases between them. This CDR3 region has 18 residues. The germline V gene encodes CDR1 SEHNR and CDR2 FQNEAQ (reference sequence). CDR3 in amino acids: CASSFLPRGRRMDTEAFF. The CDR3 DNA follows: TGTGCCAGCAGCTTTCTCCCCCGCGGGCGTAGGATGGACACTGAAGCTTTCTTT.

The chain is built from TRBV18 and TRBJ1-5; 9 positions agree with TRBD1. Germline CDR1 is KGHSH and CDR2 is LQKENI. The CDR3 is made up of 16 amino acids. The trim removed 6 bases at V and 3 bases at J, leaving 9 bases unmatched. The CDR3: CASSLTGGRDNQPQHF. The CDR3 DNA sequence: TGTGCCAGCTCCCTGACAGGGGGAAGAGACAATCAGCCCCAGCATTTT.

The V gene is TRBV9, the J gene TRBJ2-2; D possibly corresponds to TRBD1 (5 bases). CDR1 is SGDLS and CDR2 is YYNGEE in the germline V gene. Trimming took 4 bases from V and 4 from J, leaving 14 bases between them. The CDR3 runs to 15 residues. The DNA of the CDR3 is TGTGCCAGCAGCCCCCAGACAGTCTCCACCGGGGAGCTGTTTTTT. Its translation is CASSPQTVSTGELFF. The entire variable domain, with the rest obtained from reference TRBV9 and TRBJ2-2, is as follows: DSGVTQTPKHLITATGQRVTLRCSPRSGDLSVYWYQQSLDQGLQFLIQYYNGEERAKGNILERFSAQQFPDLHSELNLSSLELGDSALYFCASSPQTVSTGELFFGEGSRLTVL.

The J gene is TRBJ2-1, the V gene TRBV10-3; the D gene is possibly TRBD2 (5 bases). The germline gives CDR1 ENHRY, CDR2 SYGVKD. Trimming shortened V by 0 bases and J by 2 bases, and 8 bases separated the two germline ends. CDR3 length: 15 amino acids. The CDR3 nucleotides read TGTGCCATCAGTGAGTCTGCGGGTCCCTACAATGAGCAGTTCTTC. It encodes CAISESAGPYNEQFF.

V gene TRBV3-1 combines with J gene TRBJ2-3; no clear D gene. V dropped 0 bases and J dropped 2 bases, with 9 bases sitting between them. The CDR3 has 15 amino acids. The germline gives CDR1 LGHDT, CDR2 YNNKEL (reference sequence). CDR3 DNA sequence: TGTGCCAGCAGCCAAGACCGGGTACTCACAGATACGCAGTATTTT. Its protein product is CASSQDRVLTDTQYF.